This T cell receptor (beta chain) was sequenced during a study of shared clonotypes between healthy human individuals. Sequencing was performed with immunoSEQ multiplex PCR; in TCRdb, only in-frame clones are kept and a portion is missing. The sample has about 1.1 million clones, approximately 80% seen once. Input material: memory CD4+ T cells from PBMCs. Regarding subset: CD45RA-negative fraction. This TCR came from a man aged 18 to 29 in good health. Some clones in this sample may be carry-over from other donors' samples.

CDR3 nucleotide sequence: TGTGCCAGTAGTATACCCGTGGGGGGGTGGACTGAAGCTTTCTTT. Protein sequence: CASSIPVGGWTEAFF. This rearrangement joins TRBV19 to TRBJ1-1, with TRBD1 as a possible D gene (5 bases). Germline loops: CDR1 LNHDA, CDR2 SQIVND (reference sequence). V was shortened by 2 bases and J by 5 bases, with 15 bases between the two germline ends. CDR3 size: 15 residues.